The rows below give T cell receptor beta chains drawn from one sample of a study of identical twins. MiXCR, run by TCRdb on the 5' RACE reads, gives a single entry per CDR3 protein. The sample includes 1.5 million to 2 million distinct CDR3 sequences, 32% seen only once; the top ten take approximately 0.29%. Sequenced: cord blood. The receptor source for this set is a newborn girl in good health. Each CDR3 is given with its conserved first and last residue. The D gene is left open where the match is weak. Size is omitted from some rows. Given values are once, few, many or a class for expanded clones.

J,D,V,size,CDR3,DNA
TRBJ1-2,NA,TRBV2,NA,CASSVGQGSGYTF,TGTGCCAGCAGTGTGGGTCAGGGTAGTGGCTACACCTTC
TRBJ2-1,NA,TRBV28,NA,CASSQPPGRNEQFF,TGTGCCAGCAGCCAACCGCCAGGGCGGAATGAGCAGTTCTTC
TRBJ1-2,NA,TRBV10-3,NA,CAISDRDTYGYTF,TGTGCCATCAGTGACAGGGATACGTATGGCTACACCTTC
TRBJ1-6,TRBD1,TRBV10-2,few,CATKTGSYNSPLHF,TGCGCCACTAAGACAGGGTCCTATAATTCACCCCTCCACTTT
TRBJ2-7,NA,TRBV20-1,few,CSASPVATYEQYF,TGCAGTGCTAGTCCTGTGGCGACCTACGAGCAGTACTTC
TRBJ2-1,NA,TRBV6-6,NA,CASTLQGEQFF,TGTGCCAGCACCCTACAGGGAGAGCAGTTCTTC
TRBJ2-7,TRBD1,TRBV7-2,NA,CASSPGGGQGIYEQYF,TGTGCCAGCAGTCCTGGCGGGGGACAGGGGATTTACGAGCAGTACTTC
TRBJ2-1,NA,TRBV7-6,few,CASSLAFGADSYNEQFF,TGTGCCAGCAGCTTAGCCTTTGGGGCGGACTCCTACAATGAGCAGTTCTTC
TRBJ2-7,NA,TRBV4-1,few,CASSPTFSYEQYF,TGCGCCAGCAGCCCGACTTTCTCCTACGAGCAGTACTTC
TRBJ1-6,NA,TRBV20-1,NA,CSAAQGRRNSPLHF,TGCAGTGCGGCCCAGGGGCGCAGGAATTCACCCCTCCACTTT
TRBJ1-5,NA,TRBV2,few,CASSGAFSNQPQHF,TGTGCCAGCAGTGGGGCCTTTAGCAATCAGCCCCAGCATTTT
TRBJ2-7,NA,TRBV20-1,few,CSARRDGPYEQYF,TGCAGTGCTAGACGGGACGGGCCCTACGAGCAGTACTTC
TRBJ1-6,NA,TRBV4-1,few,CASSQDKGSPLHF,TGCGCCAGCAGCCAGGACAAGGGCTCACCCCTCCACTTT
TRBJ2-1,TRBD1,TRBV5-1,many,CASSLSQGALDNEQFF,TGCGCCAGCAGCCTTTCTCAGGGGGCGCTCGACAATGAGCAGTTCTTC
TRBJ2-1,NA,TRBV28,NA,CASSPSRGGVNEQFF,TGTGCCAGCAGTCCCTCGCGCGGAGGTGTAAATGAGCAGTTCTTC
TRBJ1-2,NA,TRBV3-1,few,CASSSPRTGPPNYGYTF,TGTGCCAGCAGCTCCCCGCGCACAGGGCCCCCTAACTATGGCTACACCTTC
TRBJ2-3,NA,TRBV11-2,few,CASSLVSGPFTDTQYF,TGTGCCAGCAGCTTAGTTAGTGGACCATTCACAGATACGCAGTATTTT
TRBJ1-2,TRBD1,TRBV29-1,few,CSVERYGQGTGYTF,TGCAGCGTTGAAAGATATGGACAGGGAACTGGCTACACCTTC
TRBJ2-7,TRBD2,TRBV2,NA,CATRRGGVYEQYF,TGTGCCACCAGACGGGGGGGAGTCTACGAGCAGTACTTC
TRBJ2-3,TRBD1,TRBV12-3/TRBV12-4,few,CASSPRRGLADTQYF,TGTGCCAGCAGTCCCCGCAGGGGGCTCGCAGATACGCAGTATTTT
TRBJ1-2,NA,TRBV19,few,CASSPTAGYGYTF,TGTGCCAGTAGCCCGACCGCAGGTTATGGCTACACCTTC
TRBJ2-2,NA,TRBV21-1,few,CASTKEKGSDRGHLNTGELFF,TGTGCCAGCACCAAAGAGAAGGGATCGGACAGGGGTCACCTGAACACCGGGGAGCTGTTTTTT
TRBJ2-1,NA,TRBV4-2,few,CASSQDGQELGAYNEQFF,TGTGCCAGCAGCCAAGATGGTCAGGAACTAGGCGCCTACAATGAGCAGTTCTTC
TRBJ1-2,NA,TRBV19,NA,CASWRGPDYYGYTF,TGTGCCAGTTGGAGGGGACCGGATTACTATGGCTACACCTTC
TRBJ1-5,NA,TRBV25-1,NA,CASRGGHQPQHF,TGTGCCAGCAGGGGGGGTCATCAGCCCCAGCATTTT
TRBJ2-5,NA,TRBV5-1,few,CASSGSLALQETQYF,TGCGCCAGCAGCGGATCACTAGCCCTACAAGAGACCCAGTACTTC
TRBJ1-1,NA,TRBV6-5,NA,CASSYQGVAAFF,TGTGCCAGCAGTTATCAGGGTGTCGCCGCTTTCTTT
TRBJ2-5,NA,TRBV4-1,NA,CASSQEDTQETQYF,TGCGCCAGCAGCCAAGAGGACACCCAAGAGACCCAGTACTTC
TRBJ1-5,NA,TRBV28,many,CASSFGQFNQPQHF,TGTGCCAGCAGTTTCGGACAGTTTAATCAGCCCCAGCATTTT
TRBJ2-7,TRBD2,TRBV12-3/TRBV12-4,NA,CASRSTSARNVYEQYF,TGTGCCAGCAGGTCGACTAGCGCGCGAAATGTCTACGAGCAGTACTTC
TRBJ2-1,NA,TRBV14,NA,CASSQDGGSRNEQFF,TGTGCCAGCAGCCAAGATGGGGGGAGCCGCAATGAGCAGTTCTTC
TRBJ1-2,NA,TRBV19,NA,CASSAWTPGRENYGYTF,TGTGCCAGTAGTGCTTGGACGCCGGGGCGGGAAAACTATGGCTACACCTTC
TRBJ2-7,TRBD2,TRBV11-1,NA,CASSIDPGLRDYEQYF,TGTGCCAGCAGTATAGACCCGGGACTAAGGGACTACGAGCAGTACTTC
TRBJ2-4,NA,TRBV19,NA,CASRSERGIRKNIRYF,TGTGCCAGTAGATCCGAACGCGGCATCCGCAAAAACATTCGGTACTTC
TRBJ1-2,TRBD1,TRBV20-1,few,CKFAPTGNYGYTF,TGCAAGTTTGCACCGACAGGGAACTATGGCTACACCTTC
TRBJ2-3,NA,TRBV20-1,many,CSARAQSTDTQYF,TGCAGTGCTAGAGCGCAATCCACAGATACGCAGTATTTT
TRBJ2-7,NA,TRBV7-9,NA,CASSASGAKLYEQYF,TGTGCCAGCAGCGCGTCGGGCGCGAAACTTTACGAGCAGTACTTC
TRBJ2-3,TRBD2,TRBV12-3/TRBV12-4,few,CASSSSGLAGGTDTQYF,TGTGCCAGCAGTTCCTCGGGACTAGCGGGAGGCACAGATACGCAGTATTTT
TRBJ2-1,NA,TRBV7-8,few,CASSPTRRTGRHEQFF,TGTGCCAGCAGCCCGACTAGGCGAACGGGGAGGCATGAGCAGTTCTTC
TRBJ2-7,TRBD2,TRBV28,NA,CASSFAGESGEQYF,TGTGCCAGCAGTTTCGCGGGAGAGTCAGGAGAGCAGTACTTC
TRBJ1-5,NA,TRBV12-3/TRBV12-4,once,CASTRSFNQPLHF,TGTGCCAGCACCCGGTCCTTCAATCAGCCCCTGCATTTT